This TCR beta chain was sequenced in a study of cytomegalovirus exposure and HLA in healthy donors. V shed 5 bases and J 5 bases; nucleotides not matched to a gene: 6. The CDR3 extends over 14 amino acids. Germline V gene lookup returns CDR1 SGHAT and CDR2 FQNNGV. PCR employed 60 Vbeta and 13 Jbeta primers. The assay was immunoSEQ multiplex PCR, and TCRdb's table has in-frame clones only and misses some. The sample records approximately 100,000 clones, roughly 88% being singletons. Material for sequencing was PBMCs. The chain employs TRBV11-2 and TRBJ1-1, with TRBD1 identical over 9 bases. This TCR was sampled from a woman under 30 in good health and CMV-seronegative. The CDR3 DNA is TGTGCCAGCAGCCCGACAGGGGGGCGAACTGAAGCTTTCTTT. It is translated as CASSPTGGRTEAFF.